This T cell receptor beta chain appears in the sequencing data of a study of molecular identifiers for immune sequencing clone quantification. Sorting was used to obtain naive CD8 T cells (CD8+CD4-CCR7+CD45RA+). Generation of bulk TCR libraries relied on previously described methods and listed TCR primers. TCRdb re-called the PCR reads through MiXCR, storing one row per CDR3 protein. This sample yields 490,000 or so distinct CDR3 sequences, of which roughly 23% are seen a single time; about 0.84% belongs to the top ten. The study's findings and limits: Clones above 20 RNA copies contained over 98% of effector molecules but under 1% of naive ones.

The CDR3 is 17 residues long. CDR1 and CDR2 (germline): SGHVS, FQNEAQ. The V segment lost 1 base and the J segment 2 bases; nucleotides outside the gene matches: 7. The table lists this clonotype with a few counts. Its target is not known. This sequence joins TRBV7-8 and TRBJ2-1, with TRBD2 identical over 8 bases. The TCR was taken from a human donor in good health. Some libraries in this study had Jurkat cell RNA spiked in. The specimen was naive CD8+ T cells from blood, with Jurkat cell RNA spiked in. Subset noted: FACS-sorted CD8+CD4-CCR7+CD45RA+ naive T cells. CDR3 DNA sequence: TGTGCCAGCAGCTTAGTGGTCGGGGGGGATCCCTACAATGAGCAGTTCTTC. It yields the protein CASSLVVGGDPYNEQFF.